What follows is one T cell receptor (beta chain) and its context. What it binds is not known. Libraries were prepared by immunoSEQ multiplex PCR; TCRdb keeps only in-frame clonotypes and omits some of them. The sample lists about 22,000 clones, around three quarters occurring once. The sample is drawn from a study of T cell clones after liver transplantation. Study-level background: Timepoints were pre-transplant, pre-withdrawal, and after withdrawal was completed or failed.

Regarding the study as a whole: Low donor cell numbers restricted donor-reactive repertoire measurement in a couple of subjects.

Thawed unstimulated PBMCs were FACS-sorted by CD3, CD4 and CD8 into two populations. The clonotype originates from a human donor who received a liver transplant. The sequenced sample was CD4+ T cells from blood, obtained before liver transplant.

The CDR3 DNA follows: TGCGCCAGCAGCCAGGACAGCCAGACCCAGTACTTC. As protein: CASSQDSQTQYF. V and J are TRBV5-1 and TRBJ2-5; D may be TRBD1 (6 bases). The V end lost 4 bases, the J end lost 6 bases, and 10 bases lay between the germline ends. The germline V gene has CDR1 SGHRS and CDR2 YFSETQ. CDR3 size: 12 residues.